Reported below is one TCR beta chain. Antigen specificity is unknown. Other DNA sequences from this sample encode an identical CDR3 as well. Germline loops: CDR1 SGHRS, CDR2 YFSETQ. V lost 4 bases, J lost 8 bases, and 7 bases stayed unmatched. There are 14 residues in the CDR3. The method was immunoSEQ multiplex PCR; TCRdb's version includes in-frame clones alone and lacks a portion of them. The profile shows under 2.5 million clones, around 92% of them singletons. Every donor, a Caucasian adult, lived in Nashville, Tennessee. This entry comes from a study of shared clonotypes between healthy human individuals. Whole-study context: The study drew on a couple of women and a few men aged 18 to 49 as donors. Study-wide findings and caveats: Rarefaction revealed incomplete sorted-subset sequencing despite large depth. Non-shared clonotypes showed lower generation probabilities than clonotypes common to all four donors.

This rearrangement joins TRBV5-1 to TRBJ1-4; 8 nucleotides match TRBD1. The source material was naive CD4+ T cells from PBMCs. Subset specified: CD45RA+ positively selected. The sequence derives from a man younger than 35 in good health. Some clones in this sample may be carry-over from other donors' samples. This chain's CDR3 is CASSLDRGGEKLFF. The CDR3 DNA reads TGCGCCAGCAGCCTAGACAGGGGCGGCGAAAAACTGTTTTTT.